This is a list of T cell receptor beta chains from one sample in a study of blood T cells in healthy people across ages. TCRdb used MiXCR to reprocess the 5' RACE reads, holding one entry per CDR3 protein. The table includes about 930,000 distinct CDR3 sequences, roughly 28% detected once. These data also featured in a second study, about T cells of mothers and their children.

Sequencing was done on a sample of blood. These receptors were collected from a woman aged 40-49 years in good health. Both conserved end residues are part of each CDR3. Fields, in order: clone size, V gene, J gene, CDR3 length, D gene, CDR3 protein, CDR3 DNA. The D gene is left open where the match is weak. Size is omitted from some rows. Given values are once, few, many or a class for expanded clones.

clone size: few
V gene: TRBV25-1
J gene: TRBJ1-1
CDR3 length: 15
D gene: TRBD1
CDR3 protein: CASSESDRGNTEAFF
CDR3 DNA: TGTGCCAGCAGTGAATCGGACAGGGGGAACACTGAAGCTTTCTTT

clone size: few
V gene: TRBV28
J gene: TRBJ1-1
CDR3 length: 13
D gene: NA
CDR3 protein: CASRQGINTEAFF
CDR3 DNA: TGTGCCAGCAGACAGGGTATAAACACTGAAGCTTTCTTT

clone size: NA
V gene: TRBV29-1
J gene: TRBJ1-5
CDR3 length: 14
D gene: TRBD1
CDR3 protein: CSVGGTGSYRPQHF
CDR3 DNA: TGCAGCGTTGGGGGGACAGGTTCATATCGGCCCCAGCATTTT

clone size: NA
V gene: TRBV29-1
J gene: TRBJ1-5
CDR3 length: 13
D gene: TRBD1
CDR3 protein: CSVGDRVNQPQHF
CDR3 DNA: TGCAGCGTTGGTGACAGGGTCAATCAGCCCCAGCATTTT

clone size: NA
V gene: TRBV11-1
J gene: TRBJ2-1
CDR3 length: 14
D gene: NA
CDR3 protein: CASSFVGTYNEQFF
CDR3 DNA: TGTGCCAGCAGCTTCGTCGGCACCTACAATGAGCAGTTCTTC

clone size: NA
V gene: TRBV6-1
J gene: TRBJ2-7
CDR3 length: 15
D gene: NA
CDR3 protein: CASSEELREWGEQYF
CDR3 DNA: TGTGCCAGCAGTGAAGAGTTAAGGGAGTGGGGTGAGCAGTACTTC

clone size: NA
V gene: TRBV29-1
J gene: TRBJ2-3
CDR3 length: 16
D gene: TRBD1
CDR3 protein: CSVEGYGTDSTDTQYF
CDR3 DNA: TGCAGCGTTGAAGGTTATGGGACAGACTCCACAGATACGCAGTATTTT

clone size: many
V gene: TRBV29-1
J gene: TRBJ1-5
CDR3 length: 13
D gene: NA
CDR3 protein: CSVMVELNQPQHF
CDR3 DNA: TGCAGCGTTATGGTCGAACTCAATCAGCCCCAGCATTTT

clone size: many
V gene: TRBV24-1
J gene: TRBJ2-7
CDR3 length: 14
D gene: NA
CDR3 protein: CATSAKGISYEQYF
CDR3 DNA: TGTGCCACCAGTGCCAAGGGTATCTCCTACGAGCAGTACTTC

clone size: many
V gene: TRBV10-3
J gene: TRBJ2-5
CDR3 length: 15
D gene: TRBD1
CDR3 protein: CAISVGQGIGETQYF
CDR3 DNA: TGTGCCATCAGTGTCGGACAGGGGATAGGGGAGACCCAGTACTTC

clone size: few
V gene: TRBV10-3
J gene: TRBJ1-2
CDR3 length: 15
D gene: NA
CDR3 protein: CAISESVGHSYGYTF
CDR3 DNA: TGTGCCATCAGTGAGTCGGTGGGGCATTCCTATGGCTACACCTTC

clone size: few
V gene: TRBV9
J gene: TRBJ2-7
CDR3 length: 15
D gene: TRBD1
CDR3 protein: CASSFSGTGYYEQYF
CDR3 DNA: TGTGCCAGCAGCTTTTCCGGGACAGGGTACTACGAGCAGTACTTC

clone size: many
V gene: TRBV5-6
J gene: TRBJ2-2
CDR3 length: 16
D gene: TRBD2
CDR3 protein: CASSLGTSGGTGELFF
CDR3 DNA: TGTGCCAGCAGCTTGGGGACTAGCGGAGGTACCGGGGAGCTGTTTTTT

clone size: NA
V gene: TRBV20-1
J gene: TRBJ1-1
CDR3 length: 13
D gene: TRBD1
CDR3 protein: CSARRGQGSEAFF
CDR3 DNA: TGCAGTGCTAGACGGGGACAGGGTTCTGAAGCTTTCTTT

clone size: NA
V gene: TRBV27
J gene: TRBJ1-4
CDR3 length: 13
D gene: NA
CDR3 protein: CASRRGTNEKLFF
CDR3 DNA: TGTGCCAGCAGGAGGGGGACTAATGAAAAACTGTTTTTT

clone size: many
V gene: TRBV5-1
J gene: TRBJ2-3
CDR3 length: 16
D gene: NA
CDR3 protein: CASSLAGLTGADTQYF
CDR3 DNA: TGCGCCAGCAGCTTGGCCGGACTTACGGGAGCAGATACGCAGTATTTT

clone size: few
V gene: TRBV7-8
J gene: TRBJ2-7
CDR3 length: 18
D gene: NA
CDR3 protein: CASSRRQRTVSSSYEQYF
CDR3 DNA: TGTGCCAGCAGCCGACGGCAGAGAACCGTTTCGAGCTCCTACGAGCAGTACTTC

clone size: many
V gene: TRBV4-1
J gene: TRBJ1-1
CDR3 length: 13
D gene: NA
CDR3 protein: CASSDTGKAEAFF
CDR3 DNA: TGCGCCAGCAGCGACACAGGGAAGGCTGAAGCTTTCTTT

clone size: many
V gene: TRBV20-1
J gene: TRBJ2-5
CDR3 length: 14
D gene: TRBD2
CDR3 protein: CSAARTSGGSTQYF
CDR3 DNA: TGCAGTGCTGCACGAACTAGCGGGGGGTCCACCCAGTACTTC

clone size: NA
V gene: TRBV12-3/TRBV12-4
J gene: TRBJ2-7
CDR3 length: 12
D gene: NA
CDR3 protein: CASRTNSYEQYF
CDR3 DNA: TGTGCCAGCAGAACAAATTCCTACGAGCAGTACTTC

clone size: NA
V gene: TRBV6-2/TRBV6-3
J gene: TRBJ2-5
CDR3 length: 16
D gene: TRBD1
CDR3 protein: CASSYRGTGDWETQYF
CDR3 DNA: TGTGCCAGCAGTTACCGAGGGACAGGGGATTGGGAGACCCAGTACTTC

clone size: many
V gene: TRBV28
J gene: TRBJ2-3
CDR3 length: 12
D gene: NA
CDR3 protein: CASSNPGPLWYF
CDR3 DNA: TGTGCCAGCAGTAACCCGGGACCTCTGTGGTATTTT

clone size: many
V gene: TRBV2
J gene: TRBJ2-7
CDR3 length: 13
D gene: NA
CDR3 protein: CASSGDIVYEQYF
CDR3 DNA: TGTGCCAGCAGTGGGGACATCGTCTACGAGCAGTACTTC